This TCR beta chain was recovered during a study of T cell changes during pregnancy in multiple sclerosis. Using immunoSEQ multiplex PCR, the repertoire was profiled, and TCRdb retains in-frame clones only, with some absent. The table has more than 40,000 clones, almost 90% seen once. The germline V gene encodes CDR1 SQVTM and CDR2 ANQGSEA. Unmatched junction bases numbered 7, after V lost 5 bases and J lost 3 bases. The CDR3 is 13 residues long. The material was peripheral blood, obtained in the first trimester of pregnancy. This chain connects TRBV29-1 to TRBJ2-7; 7 bases fit TRBD2. The sequence came from a female donor in good health, enrolled as a control in a pregnancy study. CDR3 sequence: CSVKGGGGYEQYF. CDR3 DNA sequence: TGCAGCGTTAAGGGTGGGGGGGGCTACGAGCAGTACTTC.